The 29 T cell receptor beta chains presented below share a single source sample, sequenced in a study of cytomegalovirus exposure and HLA in healthy donors (dated by TCRdb to 2017 to 2019). Library preparation employed the immunoSEQ multiplex PCR assay. For the multiplex PCR, a mixture combining 60 forward primers for TCR Vbeta segments and 13 reverse primers for TCR Jbeta segments was used. TCRdb provides this immuneACCESS table in a form limited to in-frame rearrangements. Some clones are lacking; in checked studies, under half of them reflect an unresolved V gene, and why the rest are absent is not known. For this sample the table gives approximately 120,000 clones, of which roughly 80% were detected only once. The ten biggest clones cover more than 3% of the sample. What was sequenced was PBMCs. Every receptor here comes from a man between 18 and 29 years old in good health and CMV-seropositive.

This chain joins TRBV11-3 and TRBJ2-7, with TRBD1 as a possible D gene (7 bases). CDR1 is SGHNT, CDR2 YENEEA, per germline. The CDR3 runs to 14 residues. V gave up 3 bases and J gave up 5 bases, with 14 bases separating them. CDR3 loop: CASSLEGAAHEQYF. The CDR3 coding sequence is TGTGCCAGCAGCTTGGAGGGGGCAGCTCACGAGCAGTACTTC.

The chain uses TRBV2 and TRBJ2-3; D perhaps matches TRBD1 (6 bases). V lost 4 bases, J lost 3 bases, and 14 bases lay in between. Germline CDR1 is SNHLY and CDR2 is FYNNEI. This CDR3 is built from 15 residues. The CDR3 loop reads CASSVQGKGTDTQYF. CDR3 in DNA: TGTGCCAGCAGTGTTCAGGGGAAGGGGACAGATACGCAGTATTTT.

J is TRBJ2-1 and V is TRBV11-3; 7 nucleotides agree with TRBD2. With V trimmed by 5 bases and J by 8 bases, 9 bases remained unmatched. Germline V gene data show CDR1 as SGHNT and CDR2 as YENEEA. CDR3 length: 14 amino acids. DNA for the CDR3: TGTGCCAGCAGCCCAGAGGGGAGGGAGGATGAGCAGTTCTTC. This codes for CASSPEGREDEQFF.

This clone was detected only once. The chain uses TRBV5-6 and TRBJ2-2; unclear D gene. V lost 2 bases, J lost 3 bases, and 5 bases lay in between. Looked up from germline, CDR1 is SGHDT and CDR2 is YYEEEE. The CDR3 covers 13 residues. CDR3 DNA sequence: TGTGCCAGCAGCTTATATGACACCGGGGAGCTGTTTTTT. This sequence encodes CASSLYDTGELFF.

Only a few counts were recorded for this clone. The genes are TRBV7-2 and TRBJ1-2; possibly TRBD1 for D (6 bases). V was pared by 2 bases and J by 2 bases, with 9 bases between. Germline V gene sequence: CDR1 SGHTA, CDR2 FQGNSA. The CDR3 is 14 amino acids. CDR3: CASSLRQGNYGYTF. The CDR3 coding sequence is TGTGCCAGCAGCTTACGGCAGGGGAACTATGGCTACACCTTC.

The J gene is TRBJ2-2, the V gene TRBV7-9, with 7 bases identical to TRBD1. The V segment lost 3 bases and the J segment 0 bases; nucleotides outside the gene matches: 4. The germline V gene has CDR1 SEHNR and CDR2 FQNEAQ (reference sequence). This CDR3 is built from 16 residues. The CDR3 nucleotides are TGTGCCAGCAGCTTCCGGACAGGAACGAACACCGGGGAGCTGTTTTTT. Its translation: CASSFRTGTNTGELFF.

The table lists this clone with a few counts. The chain couples TRBV5-5 to TRBJ2-7, with TRBD1 matching 8 bases. Trimming took 3 bases from V and 6 from J; bases not matched to a gene: 11. The CDR3 runs 15 residues. The germline gives CDR1 SGHKS, CDR2 YYEKEE (reference sequence). The CDR3: CASSSRGQEISEQYF. DNA of the CDR3: TGTGCCAGCAGCTCCAGGGGGCAGGAGATTTCCGAGCAGTACTTC.

This clone was counted a few times. This chain uses TRBV25-1 with TRBJ1-1, with TRBD1 matching over 7 bases. The CDR3 spans 14 residues. Trimming at V came to 3 bases and at J to 4 bases, leaving 5 bases not matched to a gene. The germline V gene has CDR1 MGHDK and CDR2 SYGVNS. The CDR3 loop is CASSEDRLGTEAFF. The CDR3 DNA reads as TGTGCCAGCAGTGAGGACAGGTTGGGCACTGAAGCTTTCTTT. The complete variable domain, with remaining parts taken from reference TRBV25-1 and TRBJ1-1, reads EADIYQTPRYLVIGTGKKITLECSQTMGHDKMYWYQQDPGMELHLIHYSYGVNSTEKGDLSSESTVSRIRTEHFPLTLESARPSHTSQYLCASSEDRLGTEAFFGQGTRLTVV.

The rearrangement links TRBV19 to TRBJ2-5; D is unclear. The J call may be faulty, since TRBJ2-7 better matches the DNA end. The V gene's germline CDR1 is LNHDA and CDR2 SQIVND (reference sequence). This CDR3 is built from 11 residues. The CDR3 DNA is TGTGCCAGTAGGGGCGCCTACGAGCAGTACTTC. Its protein product is CASRGAYEQYF.

V is TRBV6-6 and J is TRBJ2-1; TRBD1 agrees at 7 bases. V gave up 5 bases and J gave up 13 bases; unmatched junction bases: 11. Germline V gene sequence: CDR1 MNHNY, CDR2 SVGAGI (reference sequence). The CDR3 has 13 residues. The CDR3 nucleotides read TGTGCCAGCAGTCCCCTCAACAGGGGTCTCCAGTTCTTC. Protein product: CASSPLNRGLQFF.

The gene calls are TRBV27 and TRBJ2-6; D unresolved. CDR1 MNHEY and CDR2 SMNVEV come from the germline V gene (reference sequence). CDR3 length: 14 amino acids. V lost 4 bases to trimming and J lost 0 bases, with 4 bases between them. CDR3 residues: CASSYSSGANVLTF. In nucleotides, the CDR3 is TGTGCCAGCAGTTACAGCTCTGGGGCCAACGTCCTGACTTTC.

This chain connects TRBV11-3 to TRBJ2-3; weak D call: TRBD1 (6 bases). CDR3 length: 15 residues. V shed 3 bases and J shed 1 base, with 11 bases lying between them. Looked up from germline, CDR1 is SGHNT and CDR2 is YENEEA. The CDR3 reads CASSFRGGGTDTQYF. In DNA form, the CDR3 reads TGTGCCAGCAGCTTTAGAGGGGGAGGCACAGATACGCAGTATTTT.

This sequence joins TRBV5-1 and TRBJ2-2, with 7 nucleotides matching TRBD1. The germline gives CDR1 SGHRS, CDR2 YFSETQ. The CDR3 runs 15 residues. The V and J ends lost 5 bases and 2 bases, in that order; junction bases with no gene match: 6. Here the CDR3 reads CASSYRGVNTGELFF. The CDR3 bases are TGCGCCAGCAGTTACAGGGGCGTTAACACCGGGGAGCTGTTTTTT.

V gene TRBV18 combines with J gene TRBJ1-3; D remains ambiguous. Germline CDR1 reads KGHSH; CDR2 reads LQKENI. The CDR3 has 14 amino acids. Trimming removed 2 bases at V and 0 bases at J, with 5 bases between. CDR3 residues: CASSPASSGNTIYF. The CDR3 region has the DNA TGTGCCAGCTCACCAGCGAGCTCTGGAAACACCATATATTTT.

The chain has TRBV19 and TRBJ2-7; 9 bases map to TRBD1. Trimming at V came to 3 bases and at J to 6 bases, leaving 9 bases not matched to a gene. The germline V gene encodes CDR1 LNHDA and CDR2 SQIVND (reference sequence). This CDR3 region has 15 residues. DNA for the CDR3: TGTGCCAGTAGTATCAATCGGGACAGGGTCGGCGAGCAGTACTTC. Translating it yields CASSINRDRVGEQYF.

There are a few counts of this clone. The chain has TRBV27 and TRBJ1-5; 8 bases agree with TRBD1. In germline, CDR1 is MNHEY, CDR2 SMNVEV (reference sequence). V shed 8 bases, J shed 4 bases, and the junction held 7 bases outside the gene matches. The CDR3 totals 14 residues. In DNA form, the CDR3 reads TGTGCCAGCGGCCGCTGGACAGGGAATCAGCCCCAGCATTTT. Protein sequence: CASGRWTGNQPQHF.

The chain employs TRBV4-3 and TRBJ1-6; D might be TRBD1 (6 bases). Looked up from germline, CDR1 is LGHNA and CDR2 is YSLEER. V lost 0 bases and J lost 9, with 15 bases in between. The CDR3 totals 16 residues. The chain's CDR3 is CASSQEVTGFGSPLHF. Written as DNA, the CDR3 is TGCGCCAGCAGCCAAGAAGTTACAGGGTTCGGTTCACCCCTCCACTTT.

This chain connects TRBV5-6 to TRBJ1-1; the D gene is possibly TRBD1 (6 bases). The CDR3 is 15 residues long. CDR1 and CDR2 (germline): SGHDT, YYEEEE. Trimming removed 0 bases at V and 2 bases at J, with 11 bases between. The CDR3 loop reads CASSLAGTQNTEAFF. The CDR3 bases are TGTGCCAGCAGCTTGGCGGGGACACAAAACACTGAAGCTTTCTTT.

V usage is TRBV29-1 and J usage is TRBJ1-1; 9 bases map to TRBD1. CDR1 SQVTM and CDR2 ANQGSEA come from the germline V gene. The CDR3 runs to 12 residues. J gave up 6 bases and V 6 bases, and 5 bases lay outside the gene matches. CDR3 residues: CSVGQGMSEAFF. CDR3 coding DNA: TGCAGCGTAGGACAGGGGATGTCTGAAGCTTTCTTT.

The chain joins TRBV10-2 to TRBJ2-1, with TRBD2 matching over 10 bases. Germline CDR1 and CDR2: WSHSY and SAAADI. V shed 4 bases, J shed 5 bases, and the junction held 8 bases outside the gene matches. This CDR3 contains 16 residues. The CDR3 protein is CASSGSSGGAHNEQFF. CDR3 nucleotides: TGCGCCAGCAGTGGATCCAGCGGGGGGGCCCACAATGAGCAGTTCTTC.

The V and J genes are TRBV11-2 and TRBJ2-7; D is ambiguous. Per the germline V gene, CDR1 is SGHAT and CDR2 is FQNNGV. This CDR3 comprises 17 residues. Trimming shortened V by 3 bases and J by 0 bases, and 18 bases separated the two germline ends. CDR3 sequence reads: CASSLVRGARNSYEQYF. In DNA, the CDR3 is TGTGCCAGCAGCTTGGTTCGTGGCGCTAGAAACTCCTACGAGCAGTACTTC.

This clone was found many times. The chain links TRBV4-3 to TRBJ2-3; 8 positions agree with TRBD1. The V and J ends lost 1 base and 6 bases, in that order; junction bases with no gene match: 6. Germline-derived CDR1 and CDR2 are LGHNA and YSLEER. The CDR3 is made up of 15 amino acids. CDR3 DNA sequence: TGCGCCAGCAGCCAAGGACAGGGGACCGTTGATACGCAGTATTTT. Its protein is CASSQGQGTVDTQYF.

The J gene is TRBJ2-1, the V gene TRBV30; 8 positions match TRBD2. Germline loops: CDR1 GTSNPN, CDR2 SVGIG (reference sequence). CDR3 length: 13 amino acids. Trimming took 5 bases from V and 4 from J; bases not matched to a gene: 4. CDR3 in amino acids: CAWLAGPYNEQFF. The CDR3, as DNA: TGTGCCTGGTTAGCGGGGCCTTACAATGAGCAGTTCTTC. Using reference TRBV30 and TRBJ2-1 for the parts outside the CDR3, the full variable domain is SQTIHQWPATLVQPVGSPLSLECTVEGTSNPNLYWYRQAAGRGLQLLFYSVGIGQISSEVPQNLSASRPQDRQFILSSKKLLLSDSGFYLCAWLAGPYNEQFFGPGTRLTVL.

The rearrangement joins TRBV5-1 to TRBJ2-3, with D tentatively TRBD1 (6 bases). The CDR3 length is 16 residues. Trimming removed 7 bases from V and 5 bases from J, with 23 bases in between. Germline V gene sequence: CDR1 SGHRS, CDR2 YFSETQ. The CDR3 sequence is CASGQFDRTDGDTQYF. CDR3 coding DNA: TGCGCCAGCGGACAGTTCGATAGGACAGACGGAGATACGCAGTATTTT.

This clone was counted once. V gene TRBV9 combines with J gene TRBJ2-1; no definite D call. Germline V lookup: CDR1 SGDLS, CDR2 YYNGEE. The V end was cut by 3 bases, the J end by 8 bases, with 18 bases between. The CDR3 totals 15 residues. CDR3 region: CASSASVSLLDEQFF. Here the CDR3 DNA reads TGTGCCAGCAGCGCCTCGGTGTCCCTCTTAGATGAGCAGTTCTTC.

The chain carries TRBV5-4 and TRBJ2-3; D is unresolved. CDR3 length: 13 residues. CDR1 and CDR2 (germline): SGHNT, YYREEE (reference sequence). Trimming cost V 0 bases and J 5 bases, with 7 bases left between them. CDR3 coding DNA: TGTGCCAGCAGCTTGGTTCAGGAAGATACGCAGTATTTT. Translated: CASSLVQEDTQYF.

V is TRBV5-1 and J is TRBJ2-1, with D possibly TRBD1 on 5 matching bases. Per the germline V gene, CDR1 is SGHRS and CDR2 is YFSETQ. CDR3 length: 17 residues. Trimming removed 8 bases from V and 5 bases from J, with 26 bases in between. CDR3 sequence reads: CARAATHSKIRDNEQFF. Written as DNA, the CDR3 is TGCGCCAGAGCAGCTACACACTCTAAAATCAGGGACAATGAGCAGTTCTTC.

The chain links TRBV5-4 to TRBJ1-4, with 7 bases aligning to TRBD1. The germline V gene has CDR1 SGHNT and CDR2 YYREEE (reference sequence). With 1 base clipped from V and 5 bases from J, the junction kept 5 bases outside the gene matches. The CDR3 contains 15 residues. CDR3 nucleotides: TGTGCCAGCAGCTTGAGACAGGGACAGAATGAAAAACTGTTTTTT. It codes for CASSLRQGQNEKLFF.

The V and J genes are TRBV11-3 and TRBJ1-5; no clear D. CDR3 length equals 16 residues. V lost 1 base and J 0 bases, leaving 10 bases between the germline ends. The V gene's germline CDR1 is SGHNT and CDR2 YENEEA. For the CDR3, the DNA is TGTGCCAGCAGCTTAGTGTCCCGGGTTAGCAATCAGCCCCAGCATTTT. Amino acids: CASSLVSRVSNQPQHF.